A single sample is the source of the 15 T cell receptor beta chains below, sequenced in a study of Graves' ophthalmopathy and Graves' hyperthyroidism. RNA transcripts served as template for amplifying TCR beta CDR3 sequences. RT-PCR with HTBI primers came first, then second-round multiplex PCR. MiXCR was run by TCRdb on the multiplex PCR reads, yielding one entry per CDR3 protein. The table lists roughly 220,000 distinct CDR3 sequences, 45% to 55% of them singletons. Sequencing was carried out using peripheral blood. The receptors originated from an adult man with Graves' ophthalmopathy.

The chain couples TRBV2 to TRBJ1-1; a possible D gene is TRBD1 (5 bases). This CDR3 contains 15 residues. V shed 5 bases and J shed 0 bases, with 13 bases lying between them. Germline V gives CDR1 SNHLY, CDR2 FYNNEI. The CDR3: CASSLWGMMNTEAFF. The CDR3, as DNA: TGTGCCAGCAGTTTATGGGGGATGATGAACACTGAAGCTTTCTTT.

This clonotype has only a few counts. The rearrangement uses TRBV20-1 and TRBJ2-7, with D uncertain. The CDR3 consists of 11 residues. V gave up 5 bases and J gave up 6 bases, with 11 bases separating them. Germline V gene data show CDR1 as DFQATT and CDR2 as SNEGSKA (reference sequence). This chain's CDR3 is CSASLTSEQYF. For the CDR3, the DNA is TGCAGTGCTTCCCTTACCAGCGAGCAGTACTTC.

CDR3 DNA sequence: TGTGCCAGCAGCCAAGAGGAGGGAGGTGGCTACACCTTC. As protein: CASSQEEGGGYTF. The chain couples TRBV7-6 to TRBJ1-2; D is ambiguous. V lost 5 bases and J lost 7, with 14 bases in between. CDR1 and CDR2 (germline): SGHVS, FNYEAQ. The CDR3 covers 13 residues.

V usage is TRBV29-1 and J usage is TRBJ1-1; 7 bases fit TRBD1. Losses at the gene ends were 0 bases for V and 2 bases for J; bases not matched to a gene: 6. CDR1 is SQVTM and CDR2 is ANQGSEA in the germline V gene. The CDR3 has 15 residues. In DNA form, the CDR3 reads TGCAGCGTTGAAGACGCCTACAGGGGAAACACTGAAGCTTTCTTT. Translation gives CSVEDAYRGNTEAFF.

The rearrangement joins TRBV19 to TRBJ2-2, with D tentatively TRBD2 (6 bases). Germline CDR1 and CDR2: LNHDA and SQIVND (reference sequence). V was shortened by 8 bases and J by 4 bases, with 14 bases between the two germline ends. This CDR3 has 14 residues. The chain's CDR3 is CASRGDHGTGELFF. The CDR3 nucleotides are TGTGCCAGTCGCGGGGACCACGGCACCGGGGAGCTGTTTTTT.

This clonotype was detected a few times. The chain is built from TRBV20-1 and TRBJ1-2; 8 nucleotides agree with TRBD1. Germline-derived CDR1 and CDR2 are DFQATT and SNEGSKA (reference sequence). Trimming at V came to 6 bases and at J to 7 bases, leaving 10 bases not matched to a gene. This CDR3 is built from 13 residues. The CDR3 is CSADRTGSGGYTF. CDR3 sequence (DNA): TGCAGTGCGGACAGGACAGGGAGCGGTGGCTACACCTTC.

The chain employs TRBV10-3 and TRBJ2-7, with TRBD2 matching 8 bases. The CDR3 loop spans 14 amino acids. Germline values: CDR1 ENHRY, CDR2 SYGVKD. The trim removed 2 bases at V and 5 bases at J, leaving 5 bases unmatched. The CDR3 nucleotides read TGTGCCATCAGTGAGGGGACTAGAGGCCACGAGCAGTACTTC. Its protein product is CAISEGTRGHEQYF.

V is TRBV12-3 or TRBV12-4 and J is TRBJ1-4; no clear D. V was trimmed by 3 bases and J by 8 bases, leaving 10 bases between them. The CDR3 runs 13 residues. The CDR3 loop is CASSLSGGEKLFF. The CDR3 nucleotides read TGTGCCAGCAGTTTGTCCGGTGGCGAAAAACTGTTTTTT.

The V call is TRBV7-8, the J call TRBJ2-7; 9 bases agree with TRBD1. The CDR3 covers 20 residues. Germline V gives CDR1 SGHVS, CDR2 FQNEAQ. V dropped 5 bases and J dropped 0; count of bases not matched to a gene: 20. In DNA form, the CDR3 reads TGTGCCAGCAGCGATTCGCGGGGACAGGGATTAAAGCACAGCTCCTACGAGCAGTACTTC. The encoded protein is CASSDSRGQGLKHSSYEQYF.

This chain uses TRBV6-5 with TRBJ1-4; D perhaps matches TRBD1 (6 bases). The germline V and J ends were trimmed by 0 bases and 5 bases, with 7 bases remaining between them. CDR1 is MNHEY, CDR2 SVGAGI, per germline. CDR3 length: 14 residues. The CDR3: CASSYSGQNEKLFF. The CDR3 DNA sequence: TGTGCCAGCAGTTACTCCGGACAGAATGAAAAACTGTTTTTT.

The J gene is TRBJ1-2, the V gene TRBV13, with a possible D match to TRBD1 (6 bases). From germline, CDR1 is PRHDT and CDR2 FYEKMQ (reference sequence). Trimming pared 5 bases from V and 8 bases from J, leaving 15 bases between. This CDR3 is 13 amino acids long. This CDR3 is CASSQKGDLGYTF. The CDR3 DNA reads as TGTGCCAGCAGCCAAAAGGGGGATTTGGGCTACACCTTC.

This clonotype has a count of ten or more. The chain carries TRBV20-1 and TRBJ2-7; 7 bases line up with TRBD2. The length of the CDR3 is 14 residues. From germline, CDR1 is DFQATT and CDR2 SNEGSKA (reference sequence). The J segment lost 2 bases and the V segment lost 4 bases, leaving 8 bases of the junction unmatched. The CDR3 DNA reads TGCAGTGCTACTGGGACTAAGGTGGCCTACGAGCAGTACTTC. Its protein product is CSATGTKVAYEQYF.

CDR3 DNA: TGTGCCAGCAGCCAATCAACTAGCGGAGTGGGAGAGCAGTACTTC. This encodes CASSQSTSGVGEQYF. V gene TRBV16 combines with J gene TRBJ2-7; 8 bases align to TRBD2. The CDR3 runs 15 residues. V was pared by 0 bases and J by 7 bases, with 8 bases of the junction left unmatched. Per germline, CDR1 KGHSY and CDR2 FQNENV.

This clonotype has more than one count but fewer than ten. The CDR3 DNA reads as TGTGCCAGCAGCTTAGGCAGGGTCACCGGGGAGCTGTTTTTT. It codes for CASSLGRVTGELFF. The rearrangement links TRBV7-6 to TRBJ2-2; maybe TRBD1 (5 bases). Germline-derived CDR1 and CDR2 are SGHVS and FNYEAQ. The CDR3 runs to 14 residues. Trimming removed 1 base at V and 4 bases at J, with 7 bases between.

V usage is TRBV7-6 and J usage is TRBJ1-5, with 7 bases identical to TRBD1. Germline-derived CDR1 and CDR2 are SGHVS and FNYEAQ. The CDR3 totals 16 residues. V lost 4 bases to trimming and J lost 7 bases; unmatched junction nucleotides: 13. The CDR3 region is CASSSGQAVGGQPQHF. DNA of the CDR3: TGTGCCAGCAGCTCAGGACAGGCCGTAGGAGGCCAGCCCCAGCATTTT.